Presented here are 30 T cell receptor beta chains from one specimen sequenced in a study of lymphopenia after photon versus proton radiotherapy. Some clones are missing from TCRdb's copy, which holds only in-frame ones; the method was immunoSEQ multiplex PCR. The table records 65,000 to 85,000 clones, 85% to 95% of them present only once. Sequenced here: peripheral blood, sampled from a patient treated with photon-based radiotherapy. All receptors come from a woman in her thirties or forties with cholangiocarcinoma.

CDR3 sequence reads: CASSYSEGAYGYTF. The CDR3 DNA reads as TGTGCCAGCAGTTACTCGGAGGGGGCCTATGGCTACACCTTC. The chain carries TRBV6-6 and TRBJ1-2, with 7 bases lining up with TRBD1. This CDR3 is built from 14 residues. The germline CDR1 and CDR2 sequences are MNHNY and SVGAGI (reference sequence). J gave up 4 bases and V 0 bases, and 2 bases lay outside the gene matches.

The chain carries TRBV6-5 and TRBJ1-1; possibly TRBD1 for D (6 bases). This CDR3 contains 15 residues. V lost 0 bases to trimming and J lost 4 bases, with 12 bases between them. Germline V CDR1 and CDR2: MNHEY, SVGAGI. Written as DNA, the CDR3 is TGTGCCAGCAGTTACTCGAGGGGGTTCGGCACTGAAGCTTTCTTT. Its protein product is CASSYSRGFGTEAFF.

The chain joins TRBV28 to TRBJ2-7, with D tentatively TRBD1 or TRBD2 (5 bases each). The ends were cut back, 6 bases at V and 2 bases at J, with 23 bases in the middle. Germline-derived CDR1 and CDR2 are MDHEN and SYDVKM. The CDR3 sequence is 17 residues long. CDR3 protein: CASSVPIRGAIPYEQYF. The CDR3 DNA sequence: TGTGCCAGCAGCGTACCTATTCGGGGCGCGATCCCCTACGAGCAGTACTTC.

The chain uses TRBV28 and TRBJ2-7; 7 positions match TRBD1. The CDR3 is 19 residues long. Trimming took 6 bases from V and 2 from J; bases not matched to a gene: 22. Germline CDR1 is MDHEN and CDR2 is SYDVKM. The CDR3 DNA reads TGTGCCAGCAGCCCCCTAACGACTACGGGACAGTATCAAGCCTACGAGCAGTACTTC. Encoded protein: CASSPLTTTGQYQAYEQYF.

The chain combines TRBV11-2 with TRBJ1-1; TRBD1 might be the D (5 bases). Germline CDR1 and CDR2: SGHAT and FQNNGV. CDR3 length: 15 residues. V lost 3 bases to trimming and J lost 1 base, with 12 bases between them. In nucleotides, the CDR3 is TGTGCCAGCAGCTTCGGCGGCGGGACGAACACTGAAGCTTTCTTT. As protein: CASSFGGGTNTEAFF.

This chain connects TRBV29-1 to TRBJ2-3, with D perhaps given as TRBD1 or TRBD2 (5 bases each). With 6 bases removed from V and 0 bases from J, the gap between germline ends came to 19 bases. The CDR3 length is 16 residues. Looked up from germline, CDR1 is SQVTM and CDR2 is ANQGSEA. The DNA for the CDR3 is TGCAGCGTCATACGGGACCACATATCTAGCACAGATACGCAGTATTTT. It codes for CSVIRDHISSTDTQYF.

The V call is TRBV30, the J call TRBJ2-4; D uncertain. V was trimmed by 0 bases and J by 0 bases, leaving 6 bases between them. This CDR3 spans 14 amino acids. CDR1 is GTSNPN, CDR2 SVGIG, per germline (reference sequence). The CDR3 is CAWSVPTAKNIQYF. CDR3 coding DNA: TGTGCCTGGAGTGTACCGACAGCCAAAAACATTCAGTACTTC.

The chain combines TRBV14 with TRBJ1-3; D is ambiguous. V lost 0 bases and J 1 base, leaving 7 bases between the germline ends. The CDR3 is 15 residues long. Germline V gives CDR1 SGHDN, CDR2 FVKESK. The DNA for the CDR3 is TGTGCCAGCAGCCAAGATTGGGTGTCTGGAAACACCATATATTTT. This sequence encodes CASSQDWVSGNTIYF.

The chain links TRBV19 to TRBJ2-2; D ambiguous. The ends were cut back, 8 bases at V and 4 bases at J, with 8 bases in the middle. CDR3 length: 12 amino acids. Germline values: CDR1 LNHDA, CDR2 SQIVND (reference sequence). In DNA form, the CDR3 reads TGTGCCAGTGAGCTTTTCACCGGGGAGCTGTTTTTT. It specifies CASELFTGELFF.

This chain uses TRBV5-6 with TRBJ2-1; D call uncertain. This CDR3 contains 15 residues. V was cut by 2 bases and J by 2 bases, with 11 bases left in between. CDR1 and CDR2 from the germline V gene are SGHDT and YYEEEE. CDR3: CASSLGQDTYNEQFF. CDR3 DNA sequence: TGTGCCAGCAGCTTAGGGCAGGATACCTACAATGAGCAGTTCTTC.

V is TRBV9 and J is TRBJ2-2; tentative D call: TRBD1 (5 bases). V was trimmed by 0 bases and J by 6 bases, leaving 12 bases between them. The CDR3 is 15 amino acids. In germline, CDR1 is SGDLS, CDR2 YYNGEE. The CDR3 loop reads CASSVGGWGAGELFF. The CDR3 coding sequence is TGTGCCAGCAGCGTAGGGGGATGGGGCGCCGGGGAGCTGTTTTTT.

CDR3 protein: CASSLKRAAAGTYEQYF. The CDR3 DNA follows: TGTGCCAGCAGTTTAAAGCGCGCGGCAGCGGGGACCTACGAGCAGTACTTC. The chain employs TRBV27 and TRBJ2-7; TRBD2 matches at 7 bases. The CDR3 consists of 17 residues. V lost 2 bases and J lost 2; bases outside the gene matches: 12. The germline CDR1 and CDR2 sequences are MNHEY and SMNVEV (reference sequence).

The J gene is TRBJ2-1, the V gene TRBV4-2; TRBD2 matches at 11 bases. This CDR3 has 16 residues. V lost 5 bases and J lost 4; bases outside the gene matches: 7. CDR1 LGHNA and CDR2 YNFKEQ come from the germline V gene. The CDR3 region has the DNA TGTGCCAGCAGCTCTCCGGGACTAGCGGATTACAATGAGCAGTTCTTC. Protein product: CASSSPGLADYNEQFF.

The V and J genes are TRBV19 and TRBJ1-1; possible D gene TRBD1, 5 bases. Germline values: CDR1 LNHDA, CDR2 SQIVND (reference sequence). The CDR3 spans 17 residues. Deletions cut 8 bases from V and 6 bases from J, with 28 bases between. Here the CDR3 DNA reads TGTGCCAGTCTAGTGTCGGGACGACGGGGGGTTGGGGCTGAAGCTTTCTTT. It translates to CASLVSGRRGVGAEAFF.

This clone came up once. The chain links TRBV7-9 to TRBJ1-1; D is unclear. The CDR3 has 15 amino acids. The germline V and J ends were trimmed by 1 base and 0 bases, with 9 bases remaining between them. Germline assignment: CDR1 SEHNR and CDR2 FQNEAQ (reference sequence). As DNA, the CDR3 is TGTGCCAGCAGCTTAGGGGGATCCATGAACACTGAAGCTTTCTTT. Amino acid sequence: CASSLGGSMNTEAFF.

This rearrangement joins TRBV7-8 to TRBJ2-7; no clear D gene. Germline CDR1 reads SGHVS; CDR2 reads FQNEAQ. The CDR3 contains 11 residues. The V end lost 4 bases, the J end lost 7 bases, and 8 bases lay between the germline ends. The CDR3 loop reads CASSSPREQYF. CDR3 bases: TGTGCCAGCAGCTCACCTCGGGAGCAGTACTTC.

The chain recombines TRBV7-2 with TRBJ2-1; D may be TRBD2 (7 bases). The CDR3 sequence is 16 residues long. Germline loops: CDR1 SGHTA, CDR2 FQGNSA. V lost 8 bases to trimming and J lost 0 bases, with 17 bases between them. The CDR3 is CASSPGGGSSYNEQFF. Written as DNA, the CDR3 is TGTGCCAGCTCCCCGGGGGGCGGGAGCTCCTACAATGAGCAGTTCTTC.

This clone was counted once. The J gene is TRBJ2-5, the V gene TRBV28; 7 positions match TRBD1. The CDR3 loop spans 15 amino acids. Germline trimming cut 2 bases from V and 5 bases from J; bases unmatched to any gene: 8. Germline CDR1 MDHEN, CDR2 SYDVKM. The CDR3: CASSLVTGVWETQYF. CDR3 nucleotides: TGTGCCAGCAGTTTAGTCACAGGGGTTTGGGAGACCCAGTACTTC.

The rearrangement uses TRBV6-6 and TRBJ2-1; D is possibly TRBD1 (6 bases). This CDR3 has 14 amino acids. The V end was cut by 5 bases, the J end by 0 bases, with 8 bases between. In germline, CDR1 is MNHNY, CDR2 SVGAGI (reference sequence). The chain's CDR3 is CASSPDSSYNEQFF. The CDR3 DNA reads as TGTGCCAGCAGTCCGGACAGCTCCTACAATGAGCAGTTCTTC.

V gene TRBV28 combines with J gene TRBJ2-7; 13 bases fit TRBD2. CDR1 is MDHEN, CDR2 SYDVKM, per germline. V was pared by 5 bases and J by 2 bases, with 12 bases of the junction left unmatched. CDR3 length: 18 amino acids. The CDR3 DNA follows: TGTGCCAGCAGTCTACTAGCGGGAGGGGAGGGAGTACCCTACGAGCAGTACTTC. It specifies CASSLLAGGEGVPYEQYF.

CDR3 sequence reads: CASSPGHQVANTEAFF. The CDR3 coding sequence is TGTGCCAGCAGCCCGGGTCATCAGGTCGCGAACACTGAAGCTTTCTTT. The chain recombines TRBV28 with TRBJ1-1; D uncertain. V was pared by 6 bases and J by 1 base, with 18 bases between. Germline values: CDR1 MDHEN, CDR2 SYDVKM. The CDR3 has 16 residues.

The chain has TRBV5-1 and TRBJ2-5; D ambiguous. The CDR3 is made up of 13 amino acids. The germline V gene has CDR1 SGHRS and CDR2 YFSETQ. Trimming removed 0 bases at V and 5 bases at J, with 8 bases between. In DNA, the CDR3 is TGCGCCAGCAGCTTGGGGACGGATGAGACCCAGTACTTC. This gives the protein CASSLGTDETQYF.

The gene calls are TRBV9 and TRBJ2-1; D may correspond to TRBD1 or TRBD2 (5 bases each). With 0 bases removed from V and 6 bases from J, the gap between germline ends came to 7 bases. This CDR3 region has 13 residues. The germline gives CDR1 SGDLS, CDR2 YYNGEE. CDR3: CASSVAGTNEQFF. For the CDR3, the DNA is TGTGCCAGCAGCGTAGCGGGGACCAATGAGCAGTTCTTC. The full variable domain, with the rest looked up from reference TRBV9 and TRBJ2-1, is DSGVTQTPKHLITATGQRVTLRCSPRSGDLSVYWYQQSLDQGLQFLIQYYNGEERAKGNILERFSAQQFPDLHSELNLSSLELGDSALYFCASSVAGTNEQFFGPGTRLTVL.

This chain uses TRBV5-1 with TRBJ1-2; 10 bases are shared with TRBD1. Germline CDR1 is SGHRS and CDR2 is YFSETQ. Germline trimming cut 0 bases from V and 4 bases from J; bases unmatched to any gene: 9. The CDR3 has 17 residues. The CDR3 sequence: CASSLGQGAVLSYGYTF. In DNA, the CDR3 is TGCGCCAGCAGCTTGGGACAGGGGGCTGTACTATCCTATGGCTACACCTTC.

This chain uses TRBV18 with TRBJ2-2; 7 nucleotides align to TRBD2. Germline CDR1 is KGHSH and CDR2 is LQKENI. V dropped 3 bases and J dropped 3; count of bases not matched to a gene: 7. This CDR3 has 16 amino acids. The CDR3 region is CASSPRTRVDTGELFF. The DNA of the CDR3 is TGTGCCAGCTCACCCCGGACTAGGGTGGACACCGGGGAGCTGTTTTTT.

The chain links TRBV5-4 to TRBJ2-5, with D possibly matching TRBD1 (5 bases). Trimming pared 6 bases from V and 5 bases from J, leaving 17 bases between. The germline V gene encodes CDR1 SGHNT and CDR2 YYREEE (reference sequence). The CDR3 has 14 amino acids. DNA of the CDR3: TGTGCCAGCATGGAAGTAGGGGTGAGGGAGACCCAGTACTTC. It is translated as CASMEVGVRETQYF.

The V and J genes are TRBV11-2 and TRBJ2-1, with D possibly TRBD1 on 5 matching bases. V was clipped by 5 bases and J by 9 bases, with 14 bases between them. The CDR3 has 13 amino acids. Looked up from germline, CDR1 is SGHAT and CDR2 is FQNNGV. This chain's CDR3 is CASSNLGAFEQFF. The CDR3 DNA follows: TGTGCCAGCAGCAACCTAGGGGCGTTTGAGCAGTTCTTC. Drawing the rest from reference TRBV11-2 and TRBJ2-1, the complete variable domain is EAGVAQSPRYKIIEKRQSVAFWCNPISGHATLYWYQQILGQGPKLLIQFQNNGVVDDSQLPKDRFSAERLKGVDSTLKIQPAKLEDSAVYLCASSNLGAFEQFFGPGTRLTVL.

The CDR3 loop reads CASSFRGDRRYGNTEAFF. The CDR3 DNA is TGTGCCAGCAGTTTTAGAGGGGACAGGAGGTATGGGAACACTGAAGCTTTCTTT. This chain connects TRBV7-2 to TRBJ1-1, with 8 bases lining up with TRBD1. With V trimmed by 6 bases and J by 1 base, 16 bases remained unmatched. Germline V gives CDR1 SGHTA, CDR2 FQGNSA. CDR3 length equals 18 residues.

The rearrangement joins TRBV30 to TRBJ1-2; D uncertain. This CDR3 has 12 residues. V was pared by 7 bases and J by 7 bases, with 16 bases between. In germline, CDR1 is GTSNPN, CDR2 SVGIG (reference sequence). The CDR3 coding sequence is TGTGCCTCTGGGGTCCTTTTGGGTGGCTACACCTTC. This gives the protein CASGVLLGGYTF.

The gene calls are TRBV21-1 and TRBJ2-3; the D call of TRBD1 is as the table states it, not checked on the DNA. TRBV21-1 is annotated as a pseudogene. This CDR3 contains 15 residues. The CDR3 DNA is TGTGCCAGCAAACCGGATTACAGTTCGTCAGATACGCAGTATTTT. It yields the protein CASKPDYSSSDTQYF.